This TCR beta chain was captured in a study of T cells in Graves' hyperthyroidism and ophthalmopathy (dated 2019 in TCRdb). About the investigation overall: Peripheral blood was sampled at the time of initial diagnosis, prior to any treatment. To identify distinguishing TCR V-J signatures, a discovery cohort of about a hundred patients was used, comprising under 45 with Graves' ophthalmopathy and 57 with stable Graves' hyperthyroidism. Whether ophthalmopathy could be predicted prospectively was tested in an independent validation cohort made up of some 20 hyperthyroidism patients plus 17 patients who later progressed to ophthalmopathy. For training and testing, the 100 or so patients in the discovery cohort were randomly divided in a 7:3 ratio. In roughly six Graves' hyperthyroidism patients, the study also compared T-cell repertoires from thyroid tissue with T-cell repertoires from blood. Once sampling was done, hyperthyroidism patients were given methimazole at a starting dose of 30 mg daily, whereas ophthalmopathy patients were given high-dose intravenous methylprednisolone. The paper reports TCR Vbeta CDR3 sequencing of more than 120 peripheral blood samples: 40 or so ophthalmopathy, around 80 hyperthyroidism and 17 progressor patients.

Moderately to severely active disease, a Clinical Activity Score of at least 3, a NOSPECS grade of at least 4, and a duration under 3 months were present in ophthalmopathy patients. Exclusion was applied to patients with uncontrolled infections, other autoimmune diseases, pregnancy or lactation. Diagnoses relied on clinical symptoms, serum thyroxine and TRAb, thyroid ultrasound and orbital computed tomography. PBMCs were separated from around 9.1 ml of fresh peripheral blood using Ficoll-Paque density gradient centrifugation. Total RNA was extracted with Trizol reagent, and quality was checked on an Agilent 2100 Bioanalyzer. Notes on this clonotype: Its antigen remains unidentified. Since a much larger clone is just one base distant, this may be a read error.

The germline V gene supplies CDR1 SGHAT and CDR2 FQNNGV. The V end loses 3 bases and the J end loses 2 bases, and a stretch of 8 bases separates them. The CDR3 measures 13 amino acids from cysteine to phenylalanine. Kept here is only the CDR3 DNA, which spans 39 bases and is read in frame from base 1. Amplification of TCR beta CDR3 regions was carried out from RNA transcripts. The first round of RT-PCR for the TCR CDR3 was performed with the HTBI primer set and the Qiagen OneStep RT-PCR kit. A second multiplex PCR round built the libraries, followed by size selection and purification. The libraries were sequenced on an Illumina HiSeq2000 using paired-end 100 bp reads. The paper's processing steps were these. SOAPnuke was used to process the raw data, removing reads that contained adapters or uncalled bases, had a mean Phred below 15, or lacked an exact match to the constant primer or identifier. High-quality paired reads were merged with COPE v1.2.5, and unique nucleotide sequences were defined as clonotypes. MiTCR v1.1 was used to align clonotypes to the IMGT TRBV, TRBD and TRBJ reference segments. Analysis was restricted to V-J combinations with a frequency above 0.0001, which covered roughly 99% of repertoires. The TCS score was defined as F50 (clonal expansion) divided by E x V (chaos), with BLOSUM62-based TCRdist calculated between CDR3 peptides within each V-J. Welch's t-statistics and random forest reduced fewer than 600 V-J features to fewer than 15, which were used in a naive Bayes classifier (R e1071). Thyroid-blood repertoire similarity was quantified with the Morisita-Horn index. In TCRdb, the public reads were trimmed at Q25 with fastp and aligned with MiXCR, with productive beta chains retained. Records with the same CDR3 protein are collapsed into one entry carrying the most frequent genes and DNA. The V and J calls and clone size come from TCRdb's table, not from the authors' own analysis. Within this sample are 45,000 to 60,000 distinct CDR3 sequences, with about 50% of them counted one time only. Of the sample, around 11% falls within the top ten clones.

The investigation overall reported the following: A 13 V-J signature model separated ophthalmopathy from stable hyperthyroidism, with 87.88% sensitivity and roughly 82% specificity in cross-validation and 80%/75% in testing. Sample size was not statistically predetermined, and blinding of investigators to group allocation was not performed. Most expanded thyroid clonotypes (frequency above 0.001) were also detected in blood, suggesting blood repertoires may reflect thyroid immune responses. In validation, the model predicted progression to ophthalmopathy with 65% to 71% sensitivity and less than 80% specificity, a median of about 6.7 months before onset.

This chain joins TRBV11-2 to TRBJ2-7; the D gene cannot be named for sure. The TCR comes from a woman aged 25 to 39 with Graves' ophthalmopathy. The sequenced material came from blood. The sequenced DNA: TGTGCCAGCAGCTTTGTGGCTGCCTACGAGCAGTACTTC. Protein translation: CASSFVAAYEQYF.